The clone carrying this T cell receptor beta chain has a handful of counts. Its antigen is unknown. TCRdb's copy holds only in-frame clones and misses some; the assay was immunoSEQ multiplex PCR. The sample has around 140,000 clones; roughly 89% are singletons. The data originate from a study of Ad26.COV2.S vaccination and SARS-CoV-2 variants. Notes on the study in general: Non-spike TCR breadth was similar in vaccine and placebo recipients.

Sequences were derived from peripheral blood, sampled after recovery from COVID-19. This clonotype was obtained from a human donor who had recovered from COVID-19.

The CDR3 DNA sequence: TGTGCCAGCAGTGGAGGACAGGGCCGCTATGGCTACACCTTC. It yields the protein CASSGGQGRYGYTF. This chain uses TRBV2 with TRBJ1-2; 8 nucleotides agree with TRBD1. V dropped 4 bases and J dropped 4; count of bases not matched to a gene: 5. The CDR3 consists of 14 residues. Germline V CDR1 and CDR2: SNHLY, FYNNEI.